This TCR beta chain came from a study of blood T cell repertoires in COVID-19 (dated by TCRdb to about 2020). The study in broad terms: Samples covering the acute and convalescent phases of COVID-19 were provided by collaborators in the United States, Italy and Spain. A de-identified subject ID, COVID-19 status, age in years and sex were almost always included in the sample metadata. HLA class I and class II types, where available, came from metadata supplied by the sample provider rather than from assay-based typing. The samples were drawn from two sources: the first 160 participants of the ongoing ImmuneRACE study, and 1,000 to 1,500 subjects contributed by 6 global collaborators. Subjects who had been exposed to COVID-19, were actively infected with it, or had recovered from it provided the deeply sampled blood TCRbeta repertoires that made up the dataset. A freely available public database, intended as a resource for researchers studying the immune response to SARS-CoV-2, is where the repertoires were released. The material from the prospective study consisted of cDNA or gDNA derived from T cells, B-cell-depleted T cells, or PBMCs.

The immunoSEQ Assay, a bias-controlled multiplex PCR, was used to amplify TCRbeta CDR3 regions from genomic DNA. In the paper's pipeline: The number of nucleated cells in each sample was estimated from the amplification of reference gene primers within the assay. Sequence reads were collapsed and filtered to measure the absolute abundance of every unique TCRbeta CDR3 rearrangement. For each sample, productive Simpson clonality was calculated as the square root of Simpson's diversity index over productive rearrangements. In TCRdb, the immuneACCESS table is reduced to in-frame sequences with V and J assigned. These tables do not hold every clone; where another copy was compared, an unresolved V gene accounts for under half, and the others remain unexplained. Clonal size and the V and J genes are those of that table, whereas D and trimming came from the DNA. The sample table records over 200,000 clones; about four fifths of these occur just once. Jointly, the top ten make up 1.5% to 2% of the sample.

A remark on this clone: What antigen it recognizes has not been identified. Within one base of it there is no much larger clone, and no base qualities were kept.

Trimmed from V: 4 bases; trimmed from J: 10 bases; junction bases lacking a gene match: 15. The germline V gene provides CDR1 SGDLS and CDR2 YYNGEE. The CDR3 numbers 17 residues from cysteine through phenylalanine. This entry keeps only the CDR3 DNA: 51 bases, framed from base 1. Broader findings and caveats from the paper: Clinical and demographic metadata were provided uncurated, with the amount varying by source and participant.

Participants in the prospective study were enrolled through a virtual design, were aged about 18 to 90 years, and lived in roughly 26 United States geographic areas. In the prospective study, cohorts were assigned on the basis of participant-reported clinical history obtained from a screening survey and a study questionnaire. Recovered participants in ImmuneRACE Cohort 3 were defined as having two consecutive negative NP/OP PCR tests, clearance from a healthcare professional, or resolution of symptoms. In the prospective study, whole blood, serum and a nasopharyngeal or oropharyngeal swab were collected from each participant by mobile phlebotomists. Over a roughly 2-month period, participants in the prospective study had the option of providing additional blood draws and questionnaires. Prospective study blood samples were shipped either frozen or at room temperature before DNA extraction.

This chain is built from TRBV9 and TRBJ1-6, with 9 bases aligning to TRBD1. The sequenced sample was PBMCs or T cells enriched from blood (not recorded which). This TCR was sampled from a man in his sixties who had recovered from COVID-19. This receptor carries the CDR3 CASSPRAGTGNKSPLHF. The DNA sequence is given as TGTGCCAGCAGCCCTAGAGCCGGGACAGGGAACAAATCACCCCTCCACTTT.